This T cell receptor (beta chain) appears in the sequencing data of a study of vaccination and CD4 T cells after COVID-19. Study-level information: Two Hispanic individuals were among six male and four female convalescent patients.

TCRdb passed the PCR reads through MiXCR, listing each CDR3 protein once. The table has 15,000 to 20,000 distinct CDR3 sequences, approximately 65% seen once; the top ten hold 1%. V was clipped by 5 bases and J by 6 bases, with 26 bases between them. The CDR3 runs to 16 residues. The germline CDR1 and CDR2 sequences are DFQATT and SNEGSKA (reference sequence). With regard to this clonotype: The antigen remains undetermined.

Findings of the study overall: Median SARS-CoV-2-reactive clonotype numbers went up from about 20 to 38, but not significantly.

The source of this sequence is a human donor who had recovered from COVID-19. Sample: CD4+ T cells from blood, taken before SARS-CoV-2 vaccination. This chain uses TRBV20-1 with TRBJ2-7; tentatively, D is TRBD1 or TRBD2 (5 bases each). This CDR3 reads CSAASPTGTDWTEQYF. The CDR3 DNA sequence: TGCAGTGCTGCATCGCCGACCGGGACGGATTGGACCGAGCAGTACTTC.